The 21 T cell receptor beta chains in this list originate from one sample, sequenced in a study of blood T cells in healthy people across ages (dated by TCRdb to the mid-2010s). The protocol used for the library was 5' RACE. Sequencing relied on an Illumina HiSeq 2500. A second 7 to 11 cycle PCR used a sample-barcoded 5' primer and a J-beta primer mix. TCRdb ran its own pipeline on the public reads, namely fastp trimming at Q25 and MiXCR clone calling, and kept in-frame beta chains. Rows are unified per CDR3 protein, each entry keeping the most common DNA and genes. Across this sample there are over a million distinct CDR3 sequences, with approximately 42% seen only once. The ten largest clones take up around 8% of the sample. Sequencing was carried out using blood. The receptors originated from a woman aged 18-29 years in good health.

This clonotype has just a few counts. The rearrangement uses TRBV20-1 and TRBJ2-1; 8 bases line up with TRBD2. The CDR3 extends over 12 amino acids. Looked up from germline, CDR1 is DFQATT and CDR2 is SNEGSKA (reference sequence). V trimming: 3 bases; J trimming: 9 bases; junction bases outside the gene matches: 4. This chain's CDR3 is CSASTLAGEQFF. The CDR3 nucleotides are TGCAGTGCTAGCACCCTAGCGGGTGAGCAGTTCTTC.

The chain carries TRBV3-1 and TRBJ2-5, with 9 positions matching TRBD2. Germline CDR1 LGHDT, CDR2 YNNKEL (reference sequence). V lost 1 base and J lost 11; bases outside the gene matches: 20. The CDR3 runs to 18 residues. The CDR3 is CASSQVSRLAGGNNEQYF. The CDR3 nucleotides are TGTGCCAGCAGCCAAGTAAGCCGCCTGGCGGGAGGGAACAATGAGCAGTACTTC.

Concerning this clonotype itself: An end of the junction does not agree with germline; a read error may underlie this. The chain links TRBV25-1 to TRBJ2-7; D is unclear. In germline, CDR1 is MGHDK, CDR2 SYGVNS. The CDR3 runs to 14 residues. This CDR3 is CDSSELRSSYEQYF. CDR3 sequence (DNA): TGTGACAGCAGTGAACTTAGGAGCTCCTACGAGCAGTACTTC.

To note about this clonotype: The missing conserved phenylalanine or tryptophan at the end of this CDR3 makes a read error likely. The gene calls are TRBV4-1 and TRBJ1-1, with unresolved D. The CDR3 has 13 amino acids. The V end lost 4 bases, the J end lost 2 bases, and 8 bases lay between the germline ends. Germline CDR1 reads MGHRA; CDR2 reads YSYEKL. CDR3 loop: CASSLQQNTEAFL. CDR3 nucleotide sequence: TGCGCCAGCAGCCTGCAACAAAACACTGAAGCTTTCTTA.

DNA of the CDR3: TGCGCCAGCAGCTCTGGACAGGAGAACACTGAAGCTTTCTTT. It specifies CASSSGQENTEAFF. The chain carries TRBV5-1 and TRBJ1-1; 7 bases line up with TRBD1. The length of the CDR3 is 14 residues. V was clipped by 3 bases and J by 1 base; unmatched bases: 3. Germline CDR1 reads SGHRS; CDR2 reads YFSETQ.

The rearrangement joins TRBV20-1 to TRBJ1-6; D call uncertain. The V gene lost 0 bases and the J gene lost 4 bases, with 10 bases spanning the gap. Germline V gives CDR1 DFQATT, CDR2 SNEGSKA (reference sequence). The CDR3 length is 15 residues. The CDR3 region has the DNA TGCAGTGCTAGAGACGCGGGCGGGTATAATTCACCCCTCCACTTT. This codes for CSARDAGGYNSPLHF.

This chain uses TRBV2 with TRBJ2-7; TRBD2 matches at 10 bases. Trimming removed 7 bases from V and 0 bases from J; junction bases left unmatched: 21. This CDR3 contains 20 residues. From germline, CDR1 is SNHLY and CDR2 FYNNEI. For the CDR3, the DNA is TGTGCCAGCACCTGGGTTGGAGACTATAGCGGGGGGACAACCTCCTACGAGCAGTACTTC. Protein sequence: CASTWVGDYSGGTTSYEQYF.

The V call is TRBV7-6, the J call TRBJ1-2; no clear D gene. Trimming took off 6 bases at V and 7 bases at J, with 27 bases between the two ends. Germline V lookup: CDR1 SGHVS, CDR2 FNYEAQ. This CDR3 is built from 17 residues. The CDR3 is CASRQYLPGRGIGGYTF. The CDR3 DNA sequence: TGTGCCAGCAGACAGTATCTACCCGGACGGGGAATAGGTGGCTACACCTTC. Variable domain in full (rest from reference TRBV7-6 and TRBJ1-2): GAGVSQSPRYKVTKRGQDVALRCDPISGHVSLYWYRQALGQGPEFLTYFNYEAQQDKSGLPNDRFSAERPEGSISTLTIQRTEQRDSAMYRCASRQYLPGRGIGGYTFGSGTRLTVV.

In its sample, this clonotype was seen a few times. The V call is TRBV11-2, the J call TRBJ2-5; 13 nucleotides align to TRBD2. There are 16 residues in the CDR3. Germline-derived CDR1 and CDR2 are SGHAT and FQNNGV. V lost 6 bases, J lost 5 bases, and 9 bases stayed unmatched. CDR3 loop: CASRLLGTSGMETQYF. DNA of the CDR3: TGTGCCAGCAGACTTCTTGGGACTAGCGGGATGGAGACCCAGTACTTC.

A few counts support this clonotype. This chain joins TRBV5-1 and TRBJ1-6; 9 bases match TRBD1. The CDR3 sequence is 16 residues long. Germline V gene lookup returns CDR1 SGHRS and CDR2 YFSETQ. V trimming: 0 bases; J trimming: 8 bases; junction bases outside the gene matches: 6. The CDR3 here is CASSLAGGQGDSPLHF. CDR3 coding DNA: TGCGCCAGCAGCTTGGCCGGGGGACAGGGTGATTCACCCCTCCACTTT.

This chain uses TRBV11-2 with TRBJ1-4; D is unresolved. CDR3 size: 16 residues. Germline V gives CDR1 SGHAT, CDR2 FQNNGV. V shed 1 base and J shed 3 bases, with 12 bases lying between them. The chain's CDR3 is CASSLGPSKANEKLFF. The CDR3 bases are TGTGCCAGCAGCTTAGGTCCCAGTAAAGCTAATGAAAAACTGTTTTTT.

This clonotype appeared a few times. The rearrangement joins TRBV5-6 to TRBJ1-2; D may be TRBD1 (6 bases). Germline V gives CDR1 SGHDT, CDR2 YYEEEE. V lost 5 bases to trimming and J lost 4 bases, with 24 bases between them. The CDR3 extends over 17 amino acids. The DNA for the CDR3 is TGTGCCAGCAGAACAGGGTTGAGAGGGGTTGCGGGCTATGGCTACACCTTC. Translated: CASRTGLRGVAGYGYTF.

The rearrangement joins TRBV2 to TRBJ2-1; 7 bases align to TRBD2. Looked up from germline, CDR1 is SNHLY and CDR2 is FYNNEI. The CDR3 spans 15 residues. After removal of 4 bases from V and 2 bases from J, the junction contained 5 bases not matched to a gene. The CDR3 nucleotides read TGTGCCAGCAGTGCCGAGGGAGGGCCCTACAATGAGCAGTTCTTC. Protein product: CASSAEGGPYNEQFF. Full variable domain (remainder filled in from reference TRBV2 and TRBJ2-1): EPEVTQTPSHQVTQMGQEVILRCVPISNHLYFYWYRQILGQKVEFLVSFYNNEISEKSEIFDDQFSVERPDGSNFTLKIRSTKLEDSAMYFCASSAEGGPYNEQFFGPGTRLTVL.

This clonotype was seen a handful of times. V usage is TRBV11-3 and J usage is TRBJ2-1; D call uncertain. The CDR3 is 14 amino acids. Germline CDR1 SGHNT, CDR2 YENEEA. V lost 3 bases, J lost 5 bases, and 11 bases lay in between. CDR3 DNA sequence: TGTGCCAGCAGCTTCGGAGCCGCTAACAATGAGCAGTTCTTC. This gives the protein CASSFGAANNEQFF. Combining the CDR3 with reference TRBV11-3 and TRBJ2-1 gives the whole variable domain EAGVVQSPRYKIIEKKQPVAFWCNPISGHNTLYWYLQNLGQGPELLIRYENEEAVDDSQLPKDRFSAERLKGVDSTLKIQPAELGDSAVYLCASSFGAANNEQFFGPGTRLTVL.

This clonotype was counted many times. The chain is built from TRBV10-3 and TRBJ2-3; D not resolved. Looked up from germline, CDR1 is ENHRY and CDR2 is SYGVKD. CDR3 length equals 11 residues. V was shortened by 6 bases and J by 5 bases, with 6 bases between the two germline ends. The CDR3 spells CAIRERDTQYF. The CDR3 nucleotides read TGTGCCATCAGGGAGCGAGATACGCAGTATTTT.

The gene calls are TRBV3-1 and TRBJ2-5; 9 nucleotides align to TRBD1. V was clipped by 1 base and J by 11 bases; unmatched bases: 11. Germline assignment: CDR1 LGHDT and CDR2 YNNKEL (reference sequence). The CDR3 is made up of 15 amino acids. CDR3 residues: CASSQGDRASNEQYF. CDR3 DNA: TGTGCCAGCAGCCAAGGGGACAGGGCGTCCAATGAGCAGTACTTC.

V gene TRBV7-9 combines with J gene TRBJ2-6; D possibly corresponds to TRBD1 (6 bases). V was shortened by 2 bases and J by 4 bases, with 12 bases between the two germline ends. Germline V CDR1 and CDR2: SEHNR, FQNEAQ (reference sequence). CDR3 size: 16 residues. DNA of the CDR3: TGTGCCAGCAGCTTACTAAGGGGGTCAGGGGCCAACGTCCTGACTTTC. Residues: CASSLLRGSGANVLTF.

In the case of this clonotype: A much larger clone sits a single nucleotide away, making a read error possible. V usage is TRBV12-3 or TRBV12-4 and J usage is TRBJ2-3; TRBD2 matches at 10 bases. Trimming removed 6 bases from V and 0 bases from J; junction bases left unmatched: 3. This CDR3 contains 15 residues. The CDR3 spells CASRLAGTSTDTQYF. The CDR3 coding sequence is TGTGCCAGCAGACTAGCGGGGACTAGCACAGATACGCAGTATTTT.

V is TRBV11-2 and J is TRBJ2-1; 7 bases agree with TRBD2. The CDR3 loop spans 14 amino acids. CDR1 SGHAT and CDR2 FQNNGV come from the germline V gene. The trim removed 3 bases at V and 6 bases at J, leaving 5 bases unmatched. DNA for the CDR3: TGTGCCAGCAGCTTTTGGGTAGCGGGCAATGAGCAGTTCTTC. Translated, it gives CASSFWVAGNEQFF.

This clonotype appeared a few times. The chain combines TRBV12-3 or TRBV12-4 with TRBJ1-2; no clear D gene. The CDR3 consists of 12 residues. V was shortened by 3 bases and J by 10 bases, with 12 bases between the two germline ends. CDR3: CASSFREIHYTF. In DNA form, the CDR3 reads TGTGCCAGCAGTTTCCGGGAGATCCACTACACCTTC.

This CDR3 reads CASNIREANQPQHF. The CDR3 bases are TGTGCCAGCAATATCAGGGAGGCCAATCAGCCCCAGCATTTT. This chain links TRBV6-1 with TRBJ1-5, with D perhaps matching TRBD1 (5 bases). Trimming took 7 bases from V and 3 from J, leaving 13 bases between them. CDR1 is MNHNS and CDR2 is SASEGT in the germline V gene. The CDR3 runs to 14 residues.